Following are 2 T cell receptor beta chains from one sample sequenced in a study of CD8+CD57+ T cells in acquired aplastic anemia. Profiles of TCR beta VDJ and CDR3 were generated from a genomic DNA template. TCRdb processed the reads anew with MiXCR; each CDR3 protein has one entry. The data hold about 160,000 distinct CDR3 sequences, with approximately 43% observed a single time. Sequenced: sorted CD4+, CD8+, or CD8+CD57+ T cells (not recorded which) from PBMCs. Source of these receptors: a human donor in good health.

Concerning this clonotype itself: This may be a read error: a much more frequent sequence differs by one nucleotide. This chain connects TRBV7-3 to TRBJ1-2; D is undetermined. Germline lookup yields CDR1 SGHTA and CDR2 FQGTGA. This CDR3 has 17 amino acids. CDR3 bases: TGTACCAGCAGCTTTACCGTAGGAAAGGCGCTAAACTATGGCTACACCTTC. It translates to CTSSFTVGKALNYGYTF.

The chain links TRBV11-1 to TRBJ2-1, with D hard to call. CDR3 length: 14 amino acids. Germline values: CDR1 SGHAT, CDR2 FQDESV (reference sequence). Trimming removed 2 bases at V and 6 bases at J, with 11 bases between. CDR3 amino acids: CASSLSIRVNEQFF. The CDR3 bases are TGTGCCAGCAGCTTATCCATCCGGGTCAATGAGCAGTTCTTC.